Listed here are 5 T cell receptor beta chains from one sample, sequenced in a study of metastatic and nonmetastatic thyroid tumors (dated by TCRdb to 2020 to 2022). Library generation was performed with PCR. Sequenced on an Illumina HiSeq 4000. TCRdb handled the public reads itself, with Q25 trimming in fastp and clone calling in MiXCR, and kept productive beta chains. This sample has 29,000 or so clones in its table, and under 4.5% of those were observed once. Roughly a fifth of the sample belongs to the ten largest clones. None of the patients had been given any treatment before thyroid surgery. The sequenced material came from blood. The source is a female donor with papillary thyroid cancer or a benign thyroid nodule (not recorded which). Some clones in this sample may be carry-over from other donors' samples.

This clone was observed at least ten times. For the CDR3, the DNA is TGTGCCAGCAGCCAAGACACAGTTCAAGAGACCCAGTACTTC. Residues: CASSQDTVQETQYF. The chain carries TRBV3-1 and TRBJ2-5; D uncertain. This CDR3 is built from 14 residues. Germline CDR1 reads LGHDT; CDR2 reads YNNKEL (reference sequence). Trimming left V 0 bases short and J 2 bases short, with 7 bases between.

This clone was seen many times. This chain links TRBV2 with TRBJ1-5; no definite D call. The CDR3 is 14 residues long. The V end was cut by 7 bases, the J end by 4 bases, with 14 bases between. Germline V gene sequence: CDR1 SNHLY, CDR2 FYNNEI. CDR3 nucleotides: TGTGCCAGCAATCAGGTCGCGGGTAATCAGCCCCAGCATTTT. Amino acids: CASNQVAGNQPQHF.

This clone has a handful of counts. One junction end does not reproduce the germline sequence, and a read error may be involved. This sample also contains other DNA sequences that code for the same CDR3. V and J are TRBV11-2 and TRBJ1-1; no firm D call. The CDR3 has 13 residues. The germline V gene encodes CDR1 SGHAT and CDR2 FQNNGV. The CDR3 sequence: CAGSLGRNTEAFF. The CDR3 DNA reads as TGTGCCGGCAGCTTAGGCAGGAACACTGAGGCTTTCTTT. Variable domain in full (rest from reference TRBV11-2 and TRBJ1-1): EAGVAQSPRYKIIEKRQSVAFWCNPISGHATLYWYQQILGQGPKLLIQFQNNGVVDDSQLPKDRFSAERLKGVDSTLKIQPAKLEDSAVYLCAGSLGRNTEAFFGQGTRLTVV.

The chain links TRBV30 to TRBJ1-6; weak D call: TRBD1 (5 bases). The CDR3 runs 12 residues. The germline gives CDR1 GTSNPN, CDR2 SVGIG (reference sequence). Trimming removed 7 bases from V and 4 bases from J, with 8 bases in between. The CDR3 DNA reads TGTGCCTCCGGGACTTATAATTCACCCCTCCACTTT. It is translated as CASGTYNSPLHF.

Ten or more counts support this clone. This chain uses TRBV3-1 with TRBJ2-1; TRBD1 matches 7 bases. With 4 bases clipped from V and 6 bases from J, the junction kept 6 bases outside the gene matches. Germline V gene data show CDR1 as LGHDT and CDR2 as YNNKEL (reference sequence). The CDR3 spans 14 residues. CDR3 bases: TGTGCCAGCAGCCTAGGGGGCGGCCGCAATGAGCAGTTCTTC. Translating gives CASSLGGGRNEQFF.